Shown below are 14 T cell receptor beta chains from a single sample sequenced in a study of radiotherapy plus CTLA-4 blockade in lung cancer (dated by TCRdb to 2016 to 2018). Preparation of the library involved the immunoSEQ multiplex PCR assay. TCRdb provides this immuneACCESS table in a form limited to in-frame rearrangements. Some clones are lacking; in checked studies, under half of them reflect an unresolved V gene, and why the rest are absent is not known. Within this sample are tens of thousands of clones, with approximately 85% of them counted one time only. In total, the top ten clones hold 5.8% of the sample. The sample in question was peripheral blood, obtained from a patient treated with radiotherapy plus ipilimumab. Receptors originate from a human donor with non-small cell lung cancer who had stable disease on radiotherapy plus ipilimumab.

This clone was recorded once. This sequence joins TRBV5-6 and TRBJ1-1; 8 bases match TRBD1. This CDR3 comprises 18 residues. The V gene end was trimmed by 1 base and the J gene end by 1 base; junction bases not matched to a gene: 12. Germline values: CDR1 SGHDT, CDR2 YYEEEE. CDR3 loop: CASSLSRGQIGSNTEAFF. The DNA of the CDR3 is TGTGCCAGCAGCTTGAGCAGGGGGCAAATTGGATCGAACACTGAAGCTTTCTTT.

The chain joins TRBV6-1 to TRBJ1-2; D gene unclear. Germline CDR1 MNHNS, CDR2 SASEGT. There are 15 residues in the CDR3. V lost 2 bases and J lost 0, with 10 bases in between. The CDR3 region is CASSEWEMANYGYTF. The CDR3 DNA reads TGTGCCAGCAGTGAATGGGAGATGGCTAACTATGGCTACACCTTC.

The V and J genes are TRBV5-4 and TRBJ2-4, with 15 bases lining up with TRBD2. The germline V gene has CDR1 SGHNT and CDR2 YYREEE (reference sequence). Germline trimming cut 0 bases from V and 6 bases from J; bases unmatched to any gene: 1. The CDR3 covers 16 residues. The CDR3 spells CASSLGGLAGGNIQYF. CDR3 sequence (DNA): TGTGCCAGCAGCTTGGGGGGACTAGCGGGGGGAAACATTCAGTACTTC.

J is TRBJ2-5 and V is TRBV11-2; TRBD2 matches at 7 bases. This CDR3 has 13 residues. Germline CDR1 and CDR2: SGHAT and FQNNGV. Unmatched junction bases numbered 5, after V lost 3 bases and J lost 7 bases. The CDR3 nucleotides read TGTGCCAGCAGCTTTTCCAGGGAGGGGACCCAGTACTTC. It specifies CASSFSREGTQYF.

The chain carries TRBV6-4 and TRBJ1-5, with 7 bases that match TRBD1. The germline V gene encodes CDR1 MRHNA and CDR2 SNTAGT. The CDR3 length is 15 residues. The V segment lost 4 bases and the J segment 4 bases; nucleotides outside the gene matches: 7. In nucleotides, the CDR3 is TGTGCCAGCAGTGGCCGGACAGGCCAGAATCAGCCCCAGCATTTT. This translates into CASSGRTGQNQPQHF.

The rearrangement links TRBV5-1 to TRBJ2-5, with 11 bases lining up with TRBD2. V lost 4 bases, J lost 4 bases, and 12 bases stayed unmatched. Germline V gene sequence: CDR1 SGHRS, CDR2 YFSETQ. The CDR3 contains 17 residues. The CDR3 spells CASSAGGSGRAVETQYF. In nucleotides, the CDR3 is TGCGCCAGCAGCGCCGGGGGTAGCGGGAGGGCCGTAGAGACCCAGTACTTC. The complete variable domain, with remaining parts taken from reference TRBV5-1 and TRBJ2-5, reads KAGVTQTPRYLIKTRGQQVTLSCSPISGHRSVSWYQQTPGQGLQFLFEYFSETQRNKGNFPGRFSGRQFSNSRSEMNVSTLELGDSALYLCASSAGGSGRAVETQYFGPGTRLLVL.

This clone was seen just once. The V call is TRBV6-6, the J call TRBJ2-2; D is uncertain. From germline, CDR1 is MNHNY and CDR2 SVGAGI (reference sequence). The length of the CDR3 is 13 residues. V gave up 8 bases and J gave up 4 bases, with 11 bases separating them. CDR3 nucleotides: TGTGCCAGCGGGCTGGAAGGCACCGGGGAGCTGTTTTTT. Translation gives CASGLEGTGELFF.

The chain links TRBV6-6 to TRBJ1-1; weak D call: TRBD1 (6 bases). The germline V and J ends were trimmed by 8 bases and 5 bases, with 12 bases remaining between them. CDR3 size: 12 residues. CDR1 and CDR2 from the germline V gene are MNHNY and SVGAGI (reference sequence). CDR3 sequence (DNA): TGTGCCAGCTCCAGAGGGGGTACTGAAGCTTTCTTT. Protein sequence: CASSRGGTEAFF.

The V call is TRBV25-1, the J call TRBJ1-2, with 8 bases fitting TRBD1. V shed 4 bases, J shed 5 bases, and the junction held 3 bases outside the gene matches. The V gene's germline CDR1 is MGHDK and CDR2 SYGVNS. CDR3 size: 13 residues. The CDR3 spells CASSVQGAYGYTF. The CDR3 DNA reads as TGTGCCAGCAGTGTTCAGGGGGCGTATGGCTACACCTTC.

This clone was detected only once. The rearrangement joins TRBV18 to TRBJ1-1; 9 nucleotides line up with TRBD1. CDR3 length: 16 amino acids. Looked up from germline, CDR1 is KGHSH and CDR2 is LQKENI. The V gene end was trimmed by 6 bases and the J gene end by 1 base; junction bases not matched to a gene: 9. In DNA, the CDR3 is TGTGCCAGCTCTCCCGGACAGGGGCTACAGAACACTGAAGCTTTCTTT. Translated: CASSPGQGLQNTEAFF. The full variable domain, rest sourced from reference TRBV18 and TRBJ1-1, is NAGVMQNPRHLVRRRGQEARLRCSPMKGHSHVYWYRQLPEEGLKFMVYLQKENIIDESGMPKERFSAEFPKEGPSILRIQQVVRGDSAAYFCASSPGQGLQNTEAFFGQGTRLTVV.

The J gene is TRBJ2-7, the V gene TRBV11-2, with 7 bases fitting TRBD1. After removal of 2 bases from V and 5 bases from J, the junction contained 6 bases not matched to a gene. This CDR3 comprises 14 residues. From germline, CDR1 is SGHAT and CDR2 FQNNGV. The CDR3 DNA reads TGTGCCAGCAGCTTAAGAGGGGGCATCGACGAGCAGTACTTC. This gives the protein CASSLRGGIDEQYF. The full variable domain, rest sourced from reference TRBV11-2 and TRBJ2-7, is EAGVAQSPRYKIIEKRQSVAFWCNPISGHATLYWYQQILGQGPKLLIQFQNNGVVDDSQLPKDRFSAERLKGVDSTLKIQPAKLEDSAVYLCASSLRGGIDEQYFGPGTRLTVT.

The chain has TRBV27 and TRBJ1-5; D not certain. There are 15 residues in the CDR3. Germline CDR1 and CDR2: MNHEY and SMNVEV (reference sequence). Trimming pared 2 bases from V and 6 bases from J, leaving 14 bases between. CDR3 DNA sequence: TGTGCCAGCAGTTTAGTCCGCGGTATGGGTCAGCCCCAGCATTTT. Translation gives CASSLVRGMGQPQHF.

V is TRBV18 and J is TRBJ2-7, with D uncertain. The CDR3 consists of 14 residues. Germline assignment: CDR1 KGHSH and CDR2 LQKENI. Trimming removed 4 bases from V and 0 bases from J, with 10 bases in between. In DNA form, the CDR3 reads TGTGCCAGCTCACAAGGCGGATCCTCCTACGAGCAGTACTTC. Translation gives CASSQGGSSYEQYF.

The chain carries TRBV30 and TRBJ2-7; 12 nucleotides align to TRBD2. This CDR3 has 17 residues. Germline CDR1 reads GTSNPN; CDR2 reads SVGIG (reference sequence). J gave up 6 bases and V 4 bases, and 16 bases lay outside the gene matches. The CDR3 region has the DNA TGTGCCTGGAACGGCAGGGCTAGCGGGAGGGAAAAGGGCGAGCAGTACTTC. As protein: CAWNGRASGREKGEQYF.